This record covers a single TCR beta chain. The CDR3 extends over 15 amino acids. CDR1 SGHDN and CDR2 FVKESK come from the germline V gene. The V and J ends lost 1 base and 5 bases respectively, with 14 bases between them. Per the original methods: Estimates of nucleated cell counts were drawn from the amplification of reference gene primers. Repertoires were generated with immunoSEQ multiplex PCR, while TCRdb's copy carries only in-frame clones and drops some. That table supplies the V and J calls and clone size; D and trimming were determined from the DNA. The table has roughly 81,000 clones, around 83% seen once. This entry belongs to a study of blood T cell repertoires in COVID-19. On the study more broadly: The samples span acute and convalescent COVID-19 from the United States, Italy and Spain. T cells, B-cell-depleted T cells, or PBMCs provided the cDNA or gDNA that served as material.

The receptor's source is a man older than 75 with active or convalescent COVID-19. This sequence joins TRBV14 and TRBJ2-5, with D perhaps matching TRBD2 (6 bases). The material sequenced was peripheral blood. CDR3 in amino acids: CASSQGWSSDETQYF. The CDR3 nucleotides are TGTGCCAGCAGCCAAGGATGGTCTAGCGATGAGACCCAGTACTTC.